This record looks at one T cell receptor beta chain sequence and its context. Its matching antigen is unknown. The CDR3 is 13 amino acids. V was clipped by 7 bases and J by 3 bases, with 15 bases between them. Germline-derived CDR1 and CDR2 are SQVTM and ANQGSEA. The table came from immunoSEQ multiplex PCR; TCRdb's copy has only in-frame clones and leaves some out. The table shows over 150,000 clones, with roughly 87% occurring only once. The sample originates from a study of T cell responses to AZD1222 COVID-19 vaccine. Study-wide points: Spike-specific TCR breadth and depth rose after two AZD1222 doses.

The sample consisted of peripheral blood, taken on day 0 of AZD1222 vaccination. The rearrangement joins TRBV29-1 to TRBJ1-1; maybe TRBD1 (5 bases). This sequence originates from an adult in good health. In DNA, the CDR3 is TGCAGCGCCGCCCGTGGGGGTCACACTGAAGCTTTCTTT. Translating gives CSAARGGHTEAFF. Variable domain in full (rest from reference TRBV29-1 and TRBJ1-1): SAVISQKPSRDICQRGTSLTIQCQVDSQVTMMFWYRQQPGQSLTLIATANQGSEATYESGFVIDKFPISRPNLTFSTLTVSNMSPEDSSIYLCSAARGGHTEAFFGQGTRLTVV.